This T cell receptor beta chain was recovered during a study of blood T cell repertoires in COVID-19. Study-level information: Acute and convalescent COVID-19 specimens originated in the United States, Italy and Spain. In each case, the material was cDNA or gDNA derived from T cells, B-cell-depleted T cells, or PBMCs.

As handled by the study authors: Quantification of nucleated cells was approximated via reference gene primer amplification. The assay was immunoSEQ multiplex PCR, and TCRdb's table has in-frame clones only and misses some. V, J and clone size derive from that table, while D and trimming were established from the DNA sequence. The sample lists roughly 230,000 clones, about 85% seen once, with around 0.89% in the top ten. Per the germline V gene, CDR1 is MNHEY and CDR2 is SVGAGI. The trim removed 5 bases at V and 0 bases at J, leaving 3 bases unmatched. This CDR3 is built from 15 residues. The receptor's source is a man aged 35 to 55 with acute or convalescent COVID-19. Material: peripheral blood. The chain links TRBV6-5 to TRBJ1-1; 10 bases map to TRBD1. CDR3 coding DNA: TGTGCCAGCAGTCGACAGGGGGCGATGAACACTGAAGCTTTCTTT. Amino acids: CASSRQGAMNTEAFF.